The rows below give T cell receptor beta chains drawn from one sample of a study of cytomegalovirus exposure and HLA in healthy donors. This table comes from immunoSEQ multiplex PCR, and its TCRdb copy is limited to in-frame clones, with some not included. The sample has under 150,000 clones, around 76% seen once. Sequencing was performed on PBMCs. Receptors originate from a man between 18 and 29 years old in good health and CMV-seronegative. Both conserved end residues are part of each CDR3. The D gene is left open where the match is weak. Size tells how often a clone was seen (once, few, many) or the class of an expanded clone, and some rows leave it out.

clone size,V gene,D gene,J gene,CDR3 DNA,CDR3 protein
NA,TRBV27,TRBD2,TRBJ2-1,TGTGCCAGCAGTAGGCCGGGAGGGCCCTACAATGAGCAGTTCTTC,CASSRPGGPYNEQFF
NA,TRBV27,NA,TRBJ2-7,TGTGCCAGCAGTCGAAAATCAGGGGACGAGCAGTACTTC,CASSRKSGDEQYF
NA,TRBV27,TRBD1,TRBJ2-7,TGTGCCAGCAGAACTACCGGGACAGGGGCCTACGAGCAGTACTTC,CASRTTGTGAYEQYF
once,TRBV7-3,NA,TRBJ2-1,TGTGCCAGCAGCTCAGGGCCTGGAAATGAGCAGTTCTTC,CASSSGPGNEQFF
NA,TRBV7-6,TRBD1,TRBJ2-5,TGTGCCAGCAGCTTAGTCGCGACAGGGGAGACCCAGTACTTC,CASSLVATGETQYF
NA,TRBV19,NA,TRBJ1-2,TGTGCCGCGGGGAGTAGAGATGGCTACACCTTC,CAAGSRDGYTF
NA,TRBV10-2,TRBD2,TRBJ2-1,TGCGCCAGCGTCTCGGGAGGGCGTAGCTCCTACAATGAGCAGTTCTTC,CASVSGGRSSYNEQFF
once,TRBV7-3,TRBD2,TRBJ2-5,TGTGCCAGCAGCGTGGGACTAGCGGGAGGGCAAGAGACCCAGTACTTC,CASSVGLAGGQETQYF
NA,TRBV11-3,TRBD2,TRBJ2-1,TGTGCCAGCAGCTTAGCCGCGGGGGTTTTCTCCTACAATGAGCAGTTCTTC,CASSLAAGVFSYNEQFF
NA,TRBV11-2,TRBD1,TRBJ2-3,TGTGCCAGCAGCTTAGCTGGGGACAGGGGGCCCACAGATACGCAGTATTTT,CASSLAGDRGPTDTQYF
NA,TRBV6-5,NA,TRBJ2-7,TGTGCCAGCAGTTGGACAATAACCTCCTACGAGCAGTACTTC,CASSWTITSYEQYF
few,TRBV7-2,TRBD2,TRBJ2-7,TGTGCCAGCAGCCTACGGGGGGCCTACGAGCAGTACTTC,CASSLRGAYEQYF
once,TRBV6-5,TRBD2,TRBJ2-2,TGTGCCAGCAGTTACCCAACTAGCGCTAACACCGGGGAGCTGTTTTTT,CASSYPTSANTGELFF
NA,TRBV6-1,TRBD2,TRBJ2-1,TGTGCCAGCAGTGAATGGAGCGGGGGGGCTATCGATGAGCAGTTCTTC,CASSEWSGGAIDEQFF